Below, 15 T cell receptor beta chains from the same sample are listed, as sequenced in a study of cytomegalovirus exposure and HLA in healthy donors (dated by TCRdb to 2016 to 2017). The library was generated by the immunoSEQ multiplex PCR assay. TCRdb limited this immuneACCESS table to in-frame rearrangements with V and J called. A share of clones is missing; checked studies link under half to unresolved V genes, and the rest is unexplained. The sample yields about 200,000 clones; 70% to 90% were counted once. Together, the top ten hold 5.5% to 6.5% of the sample. The sample consisted of PBMCs. These receptors all stem from a woman aged 18-29 years in good health and CMV-seronegative.

This clone was detected only once. V is TRBV2 and J is TRBJ2-7; a possible D gene is TRBD2 (6 bases). V lost 7 bases and J 5 bases, leaving 24 bases between the germline ends. This CDR3 has 16 residues. Germline-derived CDR1 and CDR2 are SNHLY and FYNNEI. In DNA, the CDR3 is TGTGCCAGCACCGGGGGTGGTGTGGGAGTGAGTCACGAGCAGTACTTC. Translating gives CASTGGGVGVSHEQYF.

The chain employs TRBV4-2 and TRBJ1-2, with 10 bases fitting TRBD1. The CDR3 is 16 amino acids. Germline V gene lookup returns CDR1 LGHNA and CDR2 YNFKEQ. The V segment lost 2 bases and the J segment 9 bases; nucleotides outside the gene matches: 12. CDR3 sequence (DNA): TGTGCCAGCAGCCAAAAAACGGGACAGGGGATTTTGAGCTACACCTTC. Protein product: CASSQKTGQGILSYTF.

CDR3 DNA sequence: TGTGCCAGCACCAGATTGGGGGTTCGGCCCGGGGAGCTGTTTTTT. It specifies CASTRLGVRPGELFF. The chain has TRBV5-4 and TRBJ2-2; either TRBD1 or TRBD2 may fit D (5 bases each). Trimming removed 6 bases from V and 6 bases from J, with 18 bases in between. This CDR3 is 15 amino acids long. Germline CDR1 reads SGHNT; CDR2 reads YYREEE (reference sequence).

This chain uses TRBV27 with TRBJ2-5; 7 bases are shared with TRBD1. The CDR3 has 13 amino acids. Trimming cost V 4 bases and J 5 bases; bases outside gene matches: 4. The germline V gene has CDR1 MNHEY and CDR2 SMNVEV (reference sequence). The CDR3 DNA sequence: TGTGCCAGCAGTTCACAGGGGTTGGAGACCCAGTACTTC. As protein: CASSSQGLETQYF.

The V call is TRBV7-9, the J call TRBJ2-2; D is perhaps TRBD1 or TRBD2 (6 bases each). V shed 1 base and J shed 3 bases, with 12 bases lying between them. The CDR3 runs 16 residues. Germline loops: CDR1 SEHNR, CDR2 FQNEAQ (reference sequence). The CDR3, as DNA: TGTGCCAGCAGCTTAGGAGGAGGGGGAGACACCGGGGAGCTGTTTTTT. This gives the protein CASSLGGGGDTGELFF. Together with reference TRBV7-9 and TRBJ2-2, the CDR3 gives the full variable domain: DTGVSQNPRHKITKRGQNVTFRCDPISEHNRLYWYRQTLGQGPEFLTYFQNEAQLEKSRLLSDRFSAERPKGSFSTLEIQRTEQGDSAMYLCASSLGGGGDTGELFFGEGSRLTVL.

The V call is TRBV28, the J call TRBJ1-2, with unresolved D. The CDR3 extends over 12 amino acids. Germline V gene lookup returns CDR1 MDHEN and CDR2 SYDVKM. The ends were cut back, 7 bases at V and 5 bases at J, with 11 bases in the middle. CDR3 loop: CASKKGVYGYTF. The CDR3 bases are TGTGCCAGCAAGAAGGGTGTTTATGGCTACACCTTC.

The table lists this clone with many counts. This rearrangement joins TRBV10-3 to TRBJ1-2; D is ambiguous. V was trimmed by 4 bases and J by 2 bases, leaving 14 bases between them. This CDR3 region has 15 residues. Germline V gene data show CDR1 as ENHRY and CDR2 as SYGVKD. In DNA, the CDR3 is TGTGCCATCAGTGTCCTTGGAGGGAGGAACTATGGCTACACCTTC. Protein product: CAISVLGGRNYGYTF.

The chain combines TRBV2 with TRBJ2-5, with TRBD2 matching 9 bases. The CDR3 contains 16 residues. The junction had 5 bases not matched to a gene; V was cut back by 1 base and J by 2 bases. Germline CDR1 is SNHLY and CDR2 is FYNNEI. This CDR3 reads CASSEEARGGQETQYF. The CDR3 DNA reads TGTGCCAGCAGTGAAGAAGCGCGGGGGGGACAAGAGACCCAGTACTTC.

The V call is TRBV7-2, the J call TRBJ1-5; no reliable D call. CDR3 length: 15 residues. V was trimmed by 1 base and J by 0 bases, leaving 7 bases between them. Germline V gives CDR1 SGHTA, CDR2 FQGNSA. DNA of the CDR3: TGTGCCAGCAGCTTAGGTGGGAATAGCAATCAGCCCCAGCATTTT. Translated, it gives CASSLGGNSNQPQHF.

This chain uses TRBV5-6 with TRBJ1-1; D not resolved. Germline V gene sequence: CDR1 SGHDT, CDR2 YYEEEE. CDR3 length: 14 residues. Trimming took off 0 bases at V and 0 bases at J, with 6 bases between the two ends. CDR3 region: CASSLVPMNTEAFF. In nucleotides, the CDR3 is TGTGCCAGCAGCTTGGTCCCGATGAACACTGAAGCTTTCTTT. Full variable domain (outside the CDR3, taken from reference TRBV5-6 and TRBJ1-1): DAGVTQSPTHLIKTRGQQVTLRCSPKSGHDTVSWYQQALGQGPQFIFQYYEEEERQRGNFPDRFSGHQFPNYSSELNVNALLLGDSALYLCASSLVPMNTEAFFGQGTRLTVV.

The chain employs TRBV6-5 and TRBJ2-3; TRBD2 is a possible D gene (7 bases). This CDR3 has 15 residues. Germline CDR1 reads MNHEY; CDR2 reads SVGAGI. The V end lost 3 bases, the J end lost 5 bases, and 15 bases lay between the germline ends. The CDR3 region has the DNA TGTGCCAGCAGTTATGCGGGGGCCTCCGGAGATACGCAGTATTTT. Translated, it gives CASSYAGASGDTQYF.

The chain carries TRBV4-2 and TRBJ1-2; D might be TRBD1 (5 bases). The germline CDR1 and CDR2 sequences are LGHNA and YNFKEQ. The CDR3 consists of 13 residues. V was pared by 1 base and J by 8 bases, with 11 bases between. The CDR3 loop is CASSQAQGDGYTF. The CDR3 DNA reads TGTGCCAGCAGCCAAGCTCAGGGCGACGGCTACACCTTC.

The chain carries TRBV15 and TRBJ2-7; D remains ambiguous. Trimming shortened V by 1 base and J by 3 bases, and 7 bases separated the two germline ends. The CDR3 spans 13 residues. Germline-derived CDR1 and CDR2 are LNHNV and YYDKDF (reference sequence). Here the CDR3 reads CATSRGKGYEQYF. The CDR3 DNA sequence: TGTGCCACCAGCAGAGGCAAGGGCTACGAGCAGTACTTC. The full variable domain, completed using reference TRBV15 and TRBJ2-7, is DAMVIQNPRYQVTQFGKPVTLSCSQTLNHNVMYWYQQKSSQAPKLLFHYYDKDFNNEADTPDNFQSRRPNTSFCFLDIRSPGLGDTAMYLCATSRGKGYEQYFGPGTRLTVT.

The chain employs TRBV6-5 and TRBJ2-1; 8 positions agree with TRBD2. Per the germline V gene, CDR1 is MNHEY and CDR2 is SVGAGI. This CDR3 is built from 15 residues. Trimming removed 0 bases from V and 9 bases from J; junction bases left unmatched: 7. The CDR3 reads CASSYSTGGGGEQFF. The CDR3 region has the DNA TGTGCCAGCAGTTACTCGACCGGGGGGGGTGGTGAGCAGTTCTTC.

J is TRBJ1-2 and V is TRBV2; weak D call: TRBD1 (5 bases). The CDR3 has 14 residues. Germline lookup yields CDR1 SNHLY and CDR2 FYNNEI. With 1 base removed from V and 7 bases from J, the gap between germline ends came to 13 bases. In nucleotides, the CDR3 is TGTGCCAGCAGTGAAGGGCAGGGCGTAAGTGGCTACACCTTC. It is translated as CASSEGQGVSGYTF.